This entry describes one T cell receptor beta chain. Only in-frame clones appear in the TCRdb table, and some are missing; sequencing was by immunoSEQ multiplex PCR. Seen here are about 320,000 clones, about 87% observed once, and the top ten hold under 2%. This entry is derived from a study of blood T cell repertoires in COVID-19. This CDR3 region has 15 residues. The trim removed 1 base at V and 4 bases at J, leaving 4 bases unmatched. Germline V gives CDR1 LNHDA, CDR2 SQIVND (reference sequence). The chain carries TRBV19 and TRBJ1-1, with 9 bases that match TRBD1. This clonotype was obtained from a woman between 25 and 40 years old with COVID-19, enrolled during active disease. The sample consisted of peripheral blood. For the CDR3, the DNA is TGTGCCAGTAGTATAGGGACAGGGGCTCCCACTGAAGCTTTCTTT. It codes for CASSIGTGAPTEAFF.